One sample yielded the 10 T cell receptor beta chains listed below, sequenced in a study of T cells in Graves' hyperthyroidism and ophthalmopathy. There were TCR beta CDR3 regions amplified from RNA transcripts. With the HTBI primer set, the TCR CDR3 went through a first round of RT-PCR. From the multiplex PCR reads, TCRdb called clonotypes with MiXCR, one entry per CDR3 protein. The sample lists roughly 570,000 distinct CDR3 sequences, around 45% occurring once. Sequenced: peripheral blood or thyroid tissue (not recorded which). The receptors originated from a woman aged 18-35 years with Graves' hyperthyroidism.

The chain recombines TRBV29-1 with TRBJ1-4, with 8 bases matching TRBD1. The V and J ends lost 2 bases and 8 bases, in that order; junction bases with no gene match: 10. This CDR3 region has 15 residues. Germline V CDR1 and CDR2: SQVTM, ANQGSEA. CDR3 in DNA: TGCAGCGTTGAATCGGACAGGGCACGAGCAGAAAAACTGTTTTTT. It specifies CSVESDRARAEKLFF.

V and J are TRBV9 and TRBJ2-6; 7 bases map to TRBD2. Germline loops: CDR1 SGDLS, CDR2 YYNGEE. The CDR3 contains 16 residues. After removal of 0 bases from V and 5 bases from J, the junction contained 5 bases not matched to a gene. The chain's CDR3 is CASSVGREWWANVLTF. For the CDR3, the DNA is TGTGCCAGCAGCGTAGGGCGGGAGTGGTGGGCCAACGTCCTGACTTTC. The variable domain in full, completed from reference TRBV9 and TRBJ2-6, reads DSGVTQTPKHLITATGQRVTLRCSPRSGDLSVYWYQQSLDQGLQFLIQYYNGEERAKGNILERFSAQQFPDLHSELNLSSLELGDSALYFCASSVGREWWANVLTFGAGSRLTVL.

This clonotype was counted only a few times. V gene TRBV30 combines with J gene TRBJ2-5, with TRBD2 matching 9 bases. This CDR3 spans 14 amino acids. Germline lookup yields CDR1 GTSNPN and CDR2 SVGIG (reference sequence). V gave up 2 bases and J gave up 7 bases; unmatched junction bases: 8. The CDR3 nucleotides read TGTGCCTGGAGTATTAGCGGGAGTTGGTCGACCCAGTACTTC. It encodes CAWSISGSWSTQYF.

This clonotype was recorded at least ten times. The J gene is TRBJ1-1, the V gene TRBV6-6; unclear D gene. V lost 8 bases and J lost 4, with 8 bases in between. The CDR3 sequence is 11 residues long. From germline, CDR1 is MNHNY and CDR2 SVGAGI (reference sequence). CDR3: CASLGPTEAFF. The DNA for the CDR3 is TGTGCCAGCCTTGGGCCCACTGAAGCTTTCTTT.

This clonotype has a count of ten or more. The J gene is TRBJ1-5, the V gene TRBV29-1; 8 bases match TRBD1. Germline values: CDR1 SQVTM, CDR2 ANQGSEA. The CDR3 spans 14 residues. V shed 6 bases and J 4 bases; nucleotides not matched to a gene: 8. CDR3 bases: TGCAGCGTGAGCCAGGGGGCATTTAATCAGCCCCAGCATTTT. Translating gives CSVSQGAFNQPQHF.

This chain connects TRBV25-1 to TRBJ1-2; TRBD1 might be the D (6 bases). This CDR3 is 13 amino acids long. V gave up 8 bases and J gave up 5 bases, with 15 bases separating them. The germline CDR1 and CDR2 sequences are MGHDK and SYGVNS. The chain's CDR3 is CASVDWQGYGYTF. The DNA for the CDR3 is TGTGCCAGCGTTGACTGGCAGGGGTATGGCTACACCTTC.

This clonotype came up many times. CDR3 in DNA: TGTGCCAGCAGCTTACTAGCGGAGCAGGTCGAGCAGTACTTC. It specifies CASSLLAEQVEQYF. The chain has TRBV7-6 and TRBJ2-7; 7 positions match TRBD2. Germline CDR1 SGHVS, CDR2 FNYEAQ. CDR3 length: 14 residues. After removal of 2 bases from V and 6 bases from J, the junction contained 7 bases not matched to a gene.

The CDR3 DNA follows: TGTGCCAGCAGCTTAGGAGGGACTAGCGTTACCGAGCAGTACTTC. Translated: CASSLGGTSVTEQYF. This chain uses TRBV7-9 with TRBJ2-7, with 10 nucleotides matching TRBD2. The V and J ends lost 1 base and 6 bases, in that order; junction bases with no gene match: 6. Germline CDR1 and CDR2: SEHNR and FQNEAQ (reference sequence). CDR3 size: 15 residues.

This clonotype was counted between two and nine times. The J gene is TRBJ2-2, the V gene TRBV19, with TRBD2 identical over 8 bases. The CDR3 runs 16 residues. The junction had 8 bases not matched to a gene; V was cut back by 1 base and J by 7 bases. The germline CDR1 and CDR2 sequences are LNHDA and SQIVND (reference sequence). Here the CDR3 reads CASSIVTGGPVGELFF. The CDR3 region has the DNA TGTGCCAGTAGTATAGTGACGGGAGGGCCGGTCGGGGAGCTGTTTTTT.

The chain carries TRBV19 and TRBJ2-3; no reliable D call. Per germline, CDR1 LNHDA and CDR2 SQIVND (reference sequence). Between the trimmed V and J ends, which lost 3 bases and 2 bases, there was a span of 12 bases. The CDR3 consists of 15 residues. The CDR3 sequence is CASSIKGYNTDTQYF. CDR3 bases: TGTGCCAGTAGTATCAAAGGGTATAACACAGATACGCAGTATTTT.